The 13 T cell receptor beta chains reported below all come from one sample, sequenced in a study of cytomegalovirus exposure and HLA in healthy donors. With 60 Vbeta and 13 Jbeta primers, the PCR was carried out. Here immunoSEQ multiplex PCR was the method, and the copy in TCRdb shows in-frame clones only, minus some. The repertoire has over 130,000 clones, approximately 83% of them found once; the top ten carry 2% to 3%. The sequenced material came from PBMCs. The receptors stem from a male donor in good health and CMV-seronegative.

V usage is TRBV19 and J usage is TRBJ2-1, with TRBD2 matching over 7 bases. With 0 bases clipped from V and 2 bases from J, the junction kept 4 bases outside the gene matches. The CDR3 covers 16 residues. Germline values: CDR1 LNHDA, CDR2 SQIVND (reference sequence). CDR3 region: CASSIEVAGTYNEQFF. The CDR3 region has the DNA TGTGCCAGTAGTATAGAGGTAGCGGGTACCTACAATGAGCAGTTCTTC.

This chain uses TRBV5-1 with TRBJ2-6; perhaps TRBD2 as D (5 bases). Deletions cut 0 bases from V and 2 bases from J, with 9 bases between. Per germline, CDR1 SGHRS and CDR2 YFSETQ. This CDR3 region has 16 residues. For the CDR3, the DNA is TGCGCCAGCAGCTTGGCCGCGGGCGCTGGGGCCAACGTCCTGACTTTC. Amino acid sequence: CASSLAAGAGANVLTF.

For the CDR3, the DNA is TGTGCCAGTAGTACCGGGACAGGGAGGGAAAAACTGTTTTTT. Protein: CASSTGTGREKLFF. The genes are TRBV19 and TRBJ1-4, with TRBD1 identical over 9 bases. Germline-derived CDR1 and CDR2 are LNHDA and SQIVND (reference sequence). The CDR3 runs 14 residues. With V trimmed by 4 bases and J by 8 bases, 5 bases remained unmatched.

Concerning this clone: One end of the junction is discordant with germline, which a read error may explain. The DNA of the CDR3 is TGTGCCGGCAGCTGGACAGGCAATGAGCAGTTCTTC. Its translation: CAGSWTGNEQFF. The chain couples TRBV9 to TRBJ2-1, with 7 nucleotides matching TRBD1. The CDR3 extends over 12 amino acids. Germline values: CDR1 SGDLS, CDR2 YYNGEE.

The chain employs TRBV4-3 and TRBJ2-3, with 16 bases identical to TRBD2. This CDR3 region has 19 residues. With V trimmed by 3 bases and J by 3 bases, 9 bases remained unmatched. Germline CDR1 and CDR2: LGHNA and YSLEER. DNA for the CDR3: TGCGCCAGCAGCCACCAGGGACTAGCGGGAGGGCCGTGGACAGATACGCAGTATTTT. It encodes CASSHQGLAGGPWTDTQYF.

CDR3 residues: CASSELAGGQDSGNTIYF. The CDR3 region has the DNA TGTGCCAGCAGTGAATTGGCAGGGGGACAGGATTCGGGAAACACCATATATTTT. The genes are TRBV6-1 and TRBJ1-3, with TRBD1 matching over 8 bases. This CDR3 contains 18 residues. In germline, CDR1 is MNHNS, CDR2 SASEGT. The V segment lost 2 bases and the J segment 4 bases; nucleotides outside the gene matches: 13.

This chain's CDR3 is CASSLLGGGADTQYF. In DNA, the CDR3 is TGTGCCAGCAGTCTTTTAGGCGGGGGGGCAGATACGCAGTATTTT. The chain links TRBV27 to TRBJ2-3; 9 nucleotides line up with TRBD2. Unmatched junction bases numbered 7, after V lost 5 bases and J lost 4 bases. CDR3 length equals 15 residues. Germline values: CDR1 MNHEY, CDR2 SMNVEV (reference sequence).

This clone was seen a handful of times. The chain links TRBV5-4 to TRBJ2-6; no clear D gene. Germline lookup yields CDR1 SGHNT and CDR2 YYREEE (reference sequence). Trimming left V 3 bases short and J 0 bases short, with 13 bases between. The CDR3 length is 17 residues. CDR3 nucleotide sequence: TGTGCCAGCAGCTCTCGTCTTGGCTCCTCTGGGGCCAACGTCCTGACTTTC. This codes for CASSSRLGSSGANVLTF.

The chain uses TRBV18 and TRBJ2-7, with D perhaps matching TRBD1 (5 bases). Trimming removed 0 bases at V and 4 bases at J, with 13 bases between. This CDR3 region has 15 residues. Per the germline V gene, CDR1 is KGHSH and CDR2 is LQKENI. CDR3 protein: CASSPPARAGYEQYF. DNA of the CDR3: TGTGCCAGCTCACCACCGGCCAGGGCCGGATACGAGCAGTACTTC.

As DNA, the CDR3 is TGTGCCAGCAGTTTTCCCGGGACAGCTAACTATGGCTACACCTTC. Its protein product is CASSFPGTANYGYTF. The chain employs TRBV7-8 and TRBJ1-2; 7 positions match TRBD1. V trimming: 6 bases; J trimming: 0 bases; junction bases outside the gene matches: 7. CDR3 size: 15 residues. Germline V CDR1 and CDR2: SGHVS, FQNEAQ.

The chain couples TRBV27 to TRBJ2-7; D perhaps matches TRBD1 (6 bases). The CDR3 runs to 13 residues. The V gene's germline CDR1 is MNHEY and CDR2 SMNVEV (reference sequence). V gave up 6 bases and J gave up 5 bases, with 14 bases separating them. The CDR3 coding sequence is TGTGCCAGCAGGGATACAGGGAGAGACGAGCAGTACTTC. Amino acid sequence: CASRDTGRDEQYF.

The CDR3 bases are TGCGCCAGCAGTATCGGGAGTTACTACAATGAGCAGTTCTTC. Its translation is CASSIGSYYNEQFF. The chain employs TRBV4-3 and TRBJ2-1; D possibly corresponds to TRBD2 (6 bases). Germline V gene data show CDR1 as LGHNA and CDR2 as YSLEER. Deletions cut 6 bases from V and 3 bases from J, with 12 bases between. The length of the CDR3 is 14 residues.

The V and J genes are TRBV2 and TRBJ2-1; TRBD2 aligns across 11 bases. CDR1 is SNHLY and CDR2 is FYNNEI in the germline V gene. Trimming removed 10 bases from V and 4 bases from J; junction bases left unmatched: 3. The CDR3 extends over 13 amino acids. The CDR3 here is CATGTSGYNEQFF. Here the CDR3 DNA reads TGTGCCACCGGGACTAGCGGTTACAATGAGCAGTTCTTC.